The 17 T cell receptor beta chains in this list originate from one sample, sequenced in a study of blood T cells in healthy people across ages. PCR was performed a second time for about 6 to 12 cycles using a sample-barcoded 5' primer and a J-beta primer mix. In TCRdb, the 5' RACE reads were re-called with MiXCR into one record per CDR3 protein. The sample has around 800,000 distinct CDR3 sequences, less than 60% seen once. The material sequenced was blood. The receptors were gathered from a man older than 75 in good health.

Comment on this clonotype: A much larger clone sits a single nucleotide away, making a read error possible. This chain connects TRBV28 to TRBJ2-5, with D hard to call. CDR3 length equals 14 residues. V lost 6 bases and J lost 6, with 17 bases in between. Germline V gene sequence: CDR1 MDHEN, CDR2 SYDVKM. The CDR3 coding sequence is TGTGCCAGCAGCAAACGGGTTGGAGCCAAGACCCAGTACTTC. It encodes CASSKRVGAKTQYF.

A few counts support this clonotype. The chain carries TRBV5-6 and TRBJ1-2; 9 positions match TRBD1. CDR3 length equals 15 residues. The V gene end was trimmed by 5 bases and the J gene end by 2 bases; junction bases not matched to a gene: 7. CDR1 and CDR2 from the germline V gene are SGHDT and YYEEEE. CDR3 residues: CASSLDRGENYGYTF. DNA for the CDR3: TGTGCCAGCAGTCTCGACAGGGGGGAGAACTATGGCTACACCTTC.

In its sample, this clonotype was seen a few times. This sequence joins TRBV20-1 and TRBJ2-7; a possible D gene is TRBD2 (5 bases). The V gene's germline CDR1 is DFQATT and CDR2 SNEGSKA (reference sequence). V was cut by 3 bases and J by 4 bases, with 16 bases left in between. CDR3 length: 14 residues. In DNA, the CDR3 is TGCAGTGCTAGTAGTCAGTCGAGGGCATACGAGCAGTACTTC. Residues: CSASSQSRAYEQYF.

To note about this clonotype: A read error may be the cause here, since a much bigger clone is one base away. The chain is built from TRBV20-1 and TRBJ2-1; 9 bases agree with TRBD2. The last part of the DNA fits TRBJ2-7 better; the J call may be wrong. The CDR3 is made up of 14 amino acids. CDR1 and CDR2 from the germline V gene are DFQATT and SNEGSKA (reference sequence). The CDR3 here is CSARGELAGHEQYF. In DNA, the CDR3 is TGCAGTGCTAGGGGGGAACTAGCGGGCCATGAGCAGTACTTC.

This chain uses TRBV20-1 with TRBJ2-3; 7 bases are a match to TRBD1. Trimming removed 1 base from V and 4 bases from J; junction bases left unmatched: 2. CDR3 size: 13 residues. Germline V gives CDR1 DFQATT, CDR2 SNEGSKA (reference sequence). CDR3 sequence reads: CSARGTGADTQYF. As DNA, the CDR3 is TGCAGTGCTAGAGGCACAGGGGCAGATACGCAGTATTTT.

This chain links TRBV28 with TRBJ2-5; 14 nucleotides match TRBD2. The DNA end is more similar to TRBJ2-7, so the J call may be wrong. Germline V gives CDR1 MDHEN, CDR2 SYDVKM. The CDR3 has 17 amino acids. The CDR3 loop is CASSLSWGLAGDYEQYF. Written as DNA, the CDR3 is TGTGCCAGCAGTTTATCTTGGGGACTAGCGGGGGACTACGAGCAGTACTTC.

Note on this clonotype: Sequence at one end of the junction differs from germline and may be a read error. The chain is built from TRBV5-1 and TRBJ2-1; D is unclear. Germline V gene sequence: CDR1 SGHRS, CDR2 YFSETQ. The CDR3 is made up of 15 amino acids. The CDR3 region has the DNA TGCGCCAGCAGCTCCGAGAGAGGCTCCTTCAATGAGCAGTTCTTC. It encodes CASSSERGSFNEQFF.

This chain uses TRBV18 with TRBJ2-3; 12 positions agree with TRBD2. This CDR3 comprises 16 residues. Germline values: CDR1 KGHSH, CDR2 LQKENI. With 5 bases clipped from V and 5 bases from J, the junction kept 8 bases outside the gene matches. CDR3 sequence (DNA): TGTGCCAGCTCATTCGCTAGCGGGAGGGCCGGAGATACGCAGTATTTT. Its translation: CASSFASGRAGDTQYF.

The V call is TRBV12-3 or TRBV12-4, the J call TRBJ2-7, with D possibly called TRBD1 or TRBD2 (6 bases each). Matching the DNA end better, TRBJ2-5 makes the J call doubtful. The CDR3 is 13 residues long. DNA for the CDR3: TGTGCCAGCGGGGGGCAGCCCCCAGAGACCCAGTACTTC. This sequence encodes CASGGQPPETQYF.

As to this clonotype: This may come from a read error, since a much larger clone is one base off. The rearrangement links TRBV7-2 to TRBJ2-3; D is unclear. The length of the CDR3 is 13 residues. CDR1 and CDR2 (germline): SGHTA, FQGNSA. The chain's CDR3 is CASSLARSDTQDF. The CDR3 region has the DNA TGTGCCAGCAGCTTAGCGCGCTCAGATACGCAGGATTTT.

This chain joins TRBV4-3 and TRBJ2-1; 14 bases are a match to TRBD2. CDR1 LGHNA and CDR2 YSLEER come from the germline V gene. This CDR3 spans 20 amino acids. With 0 bases clipped from V and 4 bases from J, the junction kept 11 bases outside the gene matches. The CDR3 bases are TGCGCCAGCAGCCAAGATAGGGGACTAGCGGGAGAGAGAATATACAATGAGCAGTTCTTC. Its translation is CASSQDRGLAGERIYNEQFF.

This clonotype has just a few counts. This chain joins TRBV24-1 and TRBJ2-1; TRBD1 matches at 10 bases. V gave up 1 base and J gave up 6 bases; unmatched junction bases: 2. Looked up from germline, CDR1 is KGHDR and CDR2 is SFDVKD. CDR3 length equals 15 residues. CDR3 sequence (DNA): TGTGCCACCAGTGATTTTGGGACAGGGGTCAATGAGCAGTTCTTC. Translated, it gives CATSDFGTGVNEQFF.

This clonotype was detected only once. The genes are TRBV28 and TRBJ1-5, with TRBD1 matching over 7 bases. This CDR3 is built from 20 residues. CDR1 MDHEN and CDR2 SYDVKM come from the germline V gene. The ends lost 4 bases at V and 11 bases at J; junction bases unmatched: 29. The CDR3 coding sequence is TGTGCCAGCAGTTCCTACAGGACAGGATTGGGGAGCGTGCCGCGTCGAGCCCAGCATTTT. Amino acids: CASSSYRTGLGSVPRRAQHF.

V gene TRBV20-1 combines with J gene TRBJ2-1; no definite D call. Germline CDR1 and CDR2: DFQATT and SNEGSKA (reference sequence). This CDR3 region has 14 residues. Trimming removed 4 bases from V and 13 bases from J, with 23 bases in between. The CDR3 loop reads CSAILRFERETQFF. CDR3 DNA sequence: TGCAGTGCTATTTTAAGGTTTGAACGAGAGACCCAGTTCTTC.

In its sample, this clonotype was seen a few times. The chain uses TRBV9 and TRBJ2-2; D remains ambiguous. Trimming took 0 bases from V and 6 from J, leaving 6 bases between them. CDR3 length: 13 residues. Germline V gene data show CDR1 as SGDLS and CDR2 as YYNGEE. DNA for the CDR3: TGTGCCAGCAGCGTAGTAGGGTCCGGGGAGCTGTTTTTT. Translation: CASSVVGSGELFF. The entire variable domain, with the rest obtained from reference TRBV9 and TRBJ2-2, is as follows: DSGVTQTPKHLITATGQRVTLRCSPRSGDLSVYWYQQSLDQGLQFLIQYYNGEERAKGNILERFSAQQFPDLHSELNLSSLELGDSALYFCASSVVGSGELFFGEGSRLTVL.

This clonotype was seen a few times. The chain carries TRBV9 and TRBJ2-3; D not resolved. Trimming removed 4 bases at V and 5 bases at J, with 5 bases between. This CDR3 contains 11 residues. Germline CDR1 SGDLS, CDR2 YYNGEE. In nucleotides, the CDR3 is TGTGCCAGCAGCATGGGAGATACGCAGTATTTT. Its translation: CASSMGDTQYF.

This clonotype showed up just a few times. The chain has TRBV29-1 and TRBJ1-2; D remains unclear. Looked up from germline, CDR1 is SQVTM and CDR2 is ANQGSEA. The CDR3 runs to 14 residues. V was pared by 4 bases and J by 6 bases, with 18 bases between. CDR3 residues: CSVVGPGFFNGYTF. In nucleotides, the CDR3 is TGCAGCGTTGTGGGCCCGGGATTTTTCAATGGCTACACCTTC.